The 31 T cell receptor beta chains reported below all come from one sample, sequenced in a study of T-cell memory formation after mild COVID-19. A single record per CDR3 protein comes from TCRdb applying MiXCR to the 5' RACE reads. The repertoire holds about 100,000 distinct CDR3 sequences, with more than 9.5% as singletons. The sequenced material came from PBMCs or a T cell subset sorted from them (not recorded which). These receptors came from a man aged 18 to 30 who had mild COVID-19 (a few samples of this study predate the infection). Cell type and time point are not known.

There are many counts of this clonotype. V usage is TRBV7-6 and J usage is TRBJ2-3; 7 nucleotides line up with TRBD2. Germline V lookup: CDR1 SGHVS, CDR2 FNYEAQ. V trimming: 5 bases; J trimming: 6 bases; junction bases outside the gene matches: 11. The CDR3 loop spans 15 amino acids. CDR3 region: CASSLRGGSADTQYF. The CDR3 DNA sequence: TGTGCCAGCAGCCTAAGGGGAGGGTCGGCGGATACGCAGTATTTT.

There are many counts of this clonotype. The genes are TRBV4-3 and TRBJ2-1, with 7 bases that match TRBD2. Germline loops: CDR1 LGHNA, CDR2 YSLEER. There are 14 residues in the CDR3. Trimming at V came to 4 bases and at J to 7 bases, leaving 7 bases not matched to a gene. This CDR3 reads CASSPIAGENEQFF. The CDR3 coding sequence is TGCGCCAGCAGCCCAATCGCGGGGGAGAATGAGCAGTTCTTC.

This clonotype was seen at least ten times. The chain uses TRBV4-1 and TRBJ2-5, with TRBD2 matching over 14 bases. The CDR3 is made up of 17 amino acids. The V and J ends lost 2 bases and 2 bases, in that order; junction bases with no gene match: 4. CDR1 is MGHRA, CDR2 YSYEKL, per germline. The CDR3 here is CASSQRTSGGPQETQYF. The CDR3 DNA is TGCGCCAGCAGCCAACGGACTAGCGGGGGGCCTCAAGAGACCCAGTACTTC.

In nucleotides, the CDR3 is TGTGCCAGCAGTTACGATGCGGCCTACGGGGCCTACCAAGAGACCCAGTACTTC. It yields the protein CASSYDAAYGAYQETQYF. The V and J genes are TRBV6-2 or TRBV6-3 and TRBJ2-5; TRBD1 or TRBD2 may be the D gene (5 bases each). V was pared by 2 bases and J by 0 bases, with 19 bases between. In germline, CDR1 is MNHEY, CDR2 SVGEGT. This CDR3 is 18 amino acids long.

As to this clonotype: Since the CDR3 does not end with the conserved phenylalanine or tryptophan, this likely comes from a read error. The limits of the CDR3 on the DNA are not certain, so only TCRdb's listed CDR3 is given. This chain connects TRBV13 to TRBJ2-1; the listed D gene, TRBD1, was not tested against the DNA. The CDR3 contains 11 residues when both ends are counted. Germline V CDR1 and CDR2: PRHDT, FYEKMQ (reference sequence). The CDR3 region is CASSSLGGPLL.

The chain links TRBV5-1 to TRBJ2-3; no clear D gene. Looked up from germline, CDR1 is SGHRS and CDR2 is YFSETQ. The V end lost 3 bases, the J end lost 6 bases, and 14 bases lay between the germline ends. The length of the CDR3 is 14 residues. CDR3 loop: CASSSPLSPDTQYF. The DNA for the CDR3 is TGCGCCAGCAGCTCCCCCCTAAGTCCGGATACGCAGTATTTT.

The table lists this clonotype with a few counts. This rearrangement joins TRBV7-9 to TRBJ2-7, with 7 bases lining up with TRBD2. V gave up 1 base and J gave up 0 bases; unmatched junction bases: 9. The CDR3 is 17 amino acids. Germline lookup yields CDR1 SEHNR and CDR2 FQNEAQ (reference sequence). The CDR3 coding sequence is TGTGCCAGCAGCTTAGGGGCTAGCGGCAGGAGCTCCTACGAGCAGTACTTC. Encoded protein: CASSLGASGRSSYEQYF.

The V gene is TRBV28, the J gene TRBJ2-3; 11 positions match TRBD1. V shed 8 bases and J 10 bases; nucleotides not matched to a gene: 17. Per the germline V gene, CDR1 is MDHEN and CDR2 is SYDVKM. The CDR3 runs to 16 residues. CDR3 sequence (DNA): TGTGCCAGCCATACCCCCAGGGACAGGGGGAGGTTGGCGCAGTATTTT. Encoded protein: CASHTPRDRGRLAQYF.

The V and J genes are TRBV10-1 and TRBJ2-1; D may correspond to TRBD1 or TRBD2 (6 bases each). The CDR3 spans 15 residues. CDR1 and CDR2 (germline): WNHNN, SYGVQD (reference sequence). V was shortened by 0 bases and J by 7 bases, with 13 bases between the two germline ends. The CDR3 DNA follows: TGCGCCAGCAGTGAGTCTAGGGGGGCAATGAATGAGCAGTTCTTC. Translated, it gives CASSESRGAMNEQFF.

This clonotype showed up just a few times. In DNA form, the CDR3 reads TGTGCCAGTAGTCCCCTAGCGGGCGAGCAGTACTTC. It codes for CASSPLAGEQYF. The chain employs TRBV19 and TRBJ2-7, with 8 positions matching TRBD2. Per germline, CDR1 LNHDA and CDR2 SQIVND (reference sequence). The CDR3 is made up of 12 amino acids. Trimming cost V 5 bases and J 6 bases; bases outside gene matches: 3.

This chain connects TRBV3-1 to TRBJ2-5; D uncertain. The CDR3 length is 16 residues. Germline V gene sequence: CDR1 LGHDT, CDR2 YNNKEL (reference sequence). The germline V and J ends were trimmed by 2 bases and 3 bases, with 16 bases remaining between them. In DNA, the CDR3 is TGTGCCAGCAGCCAAAAGGTGTGGGGTTTGGAAGAGACCCAGTACTTC. It encodes CASSQKVWGLEETQYF.

In this sample, this clonotype turned up a few times. The genes are TRBV6-5 and TRBJ1-2; D possibly corresponds to TRBD1 (6 bases). The germline gives CDR1 MNHEY, CDR2 SVGAGI. The ends were cut back, 4 bases at V and 8 bases at J, with 11 bases in the middle. The CDR3 extends over 12 amino acids. The CDR3 is CASSSTGYGYTF. The CDR3 DNA sequence: TGTGCCAGCAGTTCGACAGGTTACGGCTACACCTTC.

Only a few counts were recorded for this clonotype. The chain couples TRBV6-5 to TRBJ2-1; TRBD2 aligns across 7 bases. This CDR3 has 13 amino acids. V gave up 6 bases and J gave up 7 bases; unmatched junction bases: 6. Germline lookup yields CDR1 MNHEY and CDR2 SVGAGI. CDR3 sequence (DNA): TGTGCCAGCAGCGGACTAGTTGAAAATGAGCAGTTCTTC. Translating it yields CASSGLVENEQFF.

V gene TRBV12-3 or TRBV12-4 combines with J gene TRBJ1-2; the match to TRBD1 covers 8 bases. CDR3 length: 20 amino acids. The V and J ends lost 5 bases and 2 bases, in that order; junction bases with no gene match: 22. Here the CDR3 DNA reads TGTGCCAGCAGTCAGGGGCGGGGCCTAAGGACAGGGAGGCCCAACTATGGCTACACCTTC. Translated, it gives CASSQGRGLRTGRPNYGYTF.

CDR3 residues: CASSPMRNTGELFF. The DNA of the CDR3 is TGCGCCAGCAGCCCCATGAGGAACACCGGGGAGCTGTTTTTT. The V and J genes are TRBV5-1 and TRBJ2-2, with unresolved D. V was trimmed by 4 bases and J by 1 base, leaving 8 bases between them. Germline CDR1 is SGHRS and CDR2 is YFSETQ. This CDR3 spans 14 amino acids.

The chain uses TRBV19 and TRBJ2-3; maybe TRBD2 (6 bases). The germline gives CDR1 LNHDA, CDR2 SQIVND (reference sequence). V lost 1 base, J lost 0 bases, and 8 bases lay in between. The CDR3 contains 15 residues. In DNA form, the CDR3 reads TGTGCCAGTAGTATAGTAGCGGCTAGCACAGATACGCAGTATTTT. This translates into CASSIVAASTDTQYF.

In its sample, this clonotype was seen a few times. J is TRBJ2-5 and V is TRBV29-1; the D gene is possibly TRBD1 (6 bases). This CDR3 is built from 14 residues. Trimming cost V 2 bases and J 3 bases, with 13 bases left between them. Germline assignment: CDR1 SQVTM and CDR2 ANQGSEA. CDR3 protein: CSVEQIQGEETQYF. CDR3 nucleotide sequence: TGCAGCGTTGAACAGATACAGGGAGAAGAGACCCAGTACTTC.

The chain links TRBV20-1 to TRBJ2-3, with D hard to call. Looked up from germline, CDR1 is DFQATT and CDR2 is SNEGSKA (reference sequence). The CDR3 contains 11 residues. V was cut by 3 bases and J by 10 bases, with 11 bases left in between. The CDR3 coding sequence is TGCAGTGCTAGCCCGGGCCCCCCGCAGTATTTT. It yields the protein CSASPGPPQYF.

The table lists this clonotype with a few counts. The chain links TRBV4-3 to TRBJ2-1, with D possibly TRBD2 on 5 matching bases. V was shortened by 0 bases and J by 1 base, with 7 bases between the two germline ends. Germline CDR1 LGHNA, CDR2 YSLEER. This CDR3 contains 15 residues. The CDR3 DNA reads as TGCGCCAGCAGCCAAGACCGAGGGTCCTACAATGAGCAGTTCTTC. Encoded protein: CASSQDRGSYNEQFF.

This clonotype was picked up a small number of times. The genes are TRBV3-1 and TRBJ1-5; TRBD1 might be the D (5 bases). The CDR3 is 16 amino acids. V was cut by 4 bases and J by 6 bases, with 19 bases left in between. The germline V gene encodes CDR1 LGHDT and CDR2 YNNKEL (reference sequence). In DNA form, the CDR3 reads TGTGCCAGCAGCCGCCCGGCCCCCGGGGCAGCTCAGCCCCAGCATTTT. Translation: CASSRPAPGAAQPQHF.

This clonotype was seen at least ten times. In nucleotides, the CDR3 is TGTGCCAGCAGTCGCGGCCGAGTCTCTGGGGCCAACGTCCTGACTTTC. This translates into CASSRGRVSGANVLTF. The chain joins TRBV7-9 to TRBJ2-6; D uncertain. This CDR3 comprises 16 residues. Between the trimmed V and J ends, which lost 6 bases and 0 bases, there was a span of 12 bases. The germline gives CDR1 SEHNR, CDR2 FQNEAQ (reference sequence).

CDR3 DNA: TGTGCCAGCAGTACGGACAGGGAAGAGACCCAGTACTTC. Translation: CASSTDREETQYF. The rearrangement uses TRBV6-5 and TRBJ2-5, with 8 bases identical to TRBD1. This CDR3 has 13 amino acids. Germline V CDR1 and CDR2: MNHEY, SVGAGI. V dropped 5 bases and J dropped 3; count of bases not matched to a gene: 2.

The rearrangement uses TRBV18 and TRBJ2-6, with 8 bases identical to TRBD1. Germline loops: CDR1 KGHSH, CDR2 LQKENI. J lost 0 bases, V lost 6 bases, and 7 bases had no gene match. The CDR3 covers 17 residues. CDR3 bases: TGTGCCAGCTCCGGACAGGGTTACCCCTCTGGGGCCAACGTCCTGACTTTC. Translated, it gives CASSGQGYPSGANVLTF.

This clonotype was recorded a few times. The chain carries TRBV12-3 or TRBV12-4 and TRBJ1-6; D perhaps matches TRBD1 (6 bases). CDR3 length: 16 amino acids. Trimming shortened V by 3 bases and J by 0 bases, and 9 bases separated the two germline ends. The CDR3 spells CASSLGGPSYNSPLHF. The CDR3 DNA reads as TGTGCCAGCAGTTTGGGGGGCCCCTCCTATAATTCACCCCTCCACTTT.

This clonotype was detected a few times. J is TRBJ2-7 and V is TRBV7-9; 11 nucleotides line up with TRBD1. CDR3 length: 15 amino acids. V lost 5 bases and J lost 2; bases outside the gene matches: 5. CDR1 is SEHNR and CDR2 is FQNEAQ in the germline V gene (reference sequence). The CDR3 here is CASSPGTGGPYEQYV. The CDR3 nucleotides are TGTGCCAGCAGCCCAGGGACAGGGGGGCCCTACGAGCAGTACGTC.

Only a few counts were recorded for this clonotype. V gene TRBV3-1 combines with J gene TRBJ1-2, with 10 bases identical to TRBD1. The CDR3 covers 14 residues. The junction had 2 bases not matched to a gene; V was cut back by 4 bases and J by 3 bases. Germline V gene data show CDR1 as LGHDT and CDR2 as YNNKEL (reference sequence). The CDR3 loop is CASSLDRGYYGYTF. The CDR3 bases are TGTGCCAGCAGCCTGGACAGGGGGTACTATGGCTACACCTTC. The full variable domain, completed using reference TRBV3-1 and TRBJ1-2, is DTAVSQTPKYLVTQMGNDKSIKCEQNLGHDTMYWYKQDSKKFLKIMFSYNNKELIINETVPNRFSPKSPDKAHLNLHINSLELGDSAVYFCASSLDRGYYGYTFGSGTRLTVV.

This chain connects TRBV6-6 to TRBJ2-2; D is unresolved. The germline CDR1 and CDR2 sequences are MNHNY and SVGAGI (reference sequence). There are 15 residues in the CDR3. V lost 8 bases to trimming and J lost 7 bases, with 20 bases between them. CDR3 DNA: TGTGCCAGCTGTGGCCTAGGTCTAACGAGCGGGGAGCTGTTTTTT. This sequence encodes CASCGLGLTSGELFF.

This clonotype has a count of ten or more. The rearrangement uses TRBV12-3 or TRBV12-4 and TRBJ2-2; TRBD2 is a possible D gene (5 bases). The V end was cut by 0 bases, the J end by 5 bases, with 7 bases between. The CDR3 sequence is 14 residues long. As DNA, the CDR3 is TGTGCCAGCAGTTTAGCGGGCGGGACCGGGGAGCTGTTTTTT. Protein: CASSLAGGTGELFF.

This clonotype was observed once. In DNA form, the CDR3 reads TGCGCCAGCAGCTTGGAACCGACAGGGAATGGCTACACCTTC. Translation gives CASSLEPTGNGYTF. The V and J genes are TRBV5-1 and TRBJ1-2; 7 bases are a match to TRBD1. This CDR3 has 14 amino acids. Germline V CDR1 and CDR2: SGHRS, YFSETQ. V gave up 0 bases and J gave up 6 bases; unmatched junction bases: 5.

The V gene is TRBV7-3, the J gene TRBJ2-3, with 10 nucleotides matching TRBD2. The CDR3 contains 15 residues. The V gene's germline CDR1 is SGHTA and CDR2 FQGTGA. Trimming at V came to 4 bases and at J to 3 bases, leaving 4 bases not matched to a gene. CDR3 DNA: TGTGCCAGCAGCTCTAGCGGGGGAGCGACAGATACGCAGTATTTT. This sequence encodes CASSSSGGATDTQYF.

The chain recombines TRBV20-1 with TRBJ1-1; D is ambiguous. The CDR3 runs 14 residues. Germline CDR1 is DFQATT and CDR2 is SNEGSKA (reference sequence). V was clipped by 2 bases and J by 3 bases, with 13 bases between them. The CDR3 here is CSARRPPVDTEAFF. CDR3 coding DNA: TGCAGTGCTAGACGACCGCCGGTTGACACTGAAGCTTTCTTT.